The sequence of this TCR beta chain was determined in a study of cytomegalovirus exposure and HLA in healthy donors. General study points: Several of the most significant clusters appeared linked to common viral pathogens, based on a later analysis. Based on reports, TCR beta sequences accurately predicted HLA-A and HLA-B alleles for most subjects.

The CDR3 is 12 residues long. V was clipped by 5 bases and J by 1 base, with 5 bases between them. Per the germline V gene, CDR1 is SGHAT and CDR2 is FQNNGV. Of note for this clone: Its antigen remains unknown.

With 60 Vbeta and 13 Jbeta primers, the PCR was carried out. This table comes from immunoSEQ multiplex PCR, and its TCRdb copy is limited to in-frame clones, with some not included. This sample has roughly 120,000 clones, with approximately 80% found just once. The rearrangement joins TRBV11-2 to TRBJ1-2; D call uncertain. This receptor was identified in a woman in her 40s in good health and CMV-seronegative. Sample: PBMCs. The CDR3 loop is CASSLSNYGYTF. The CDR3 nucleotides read TGTGCCAGCAGCCTAAGTAACTATGGCTACACCTTC.